This T cell receptor beta chain was found in a study of OX40 agonist ivuxolimab in advanced cancers. At the level of the study: Checkpoint inhibitors had been given previously to 35% to 50% of patients. Study-wide results and limits: More expanded clones were seen, on average, in CD8+ T cells than in CD4+. At doses 0.1 to 3.0 mg/kg, CD4+ and CD8+ clones expanded. Antigen specificity was not determined for the expanded peripheral T cells.

Some clones are missing from TCRdb's copy, which holds only in-frame ones; the method was immunoSEQ multiplex PCR. The top ten clones hold around 20% of a sample with some 60,000 clones, roughly nine tenths of them seen once. In regard to this clone: Antigen: not known.

Material: CD4+ or CD8+ T cells sorted from blood, obtained in a trial of the OX40 agonist ivuxolimab. The receptor's source is an adult with an advanced solid tumor such as melanoma, head and neck, liver or kidney cancer.

The CDR3 region is CASSITGDTEAFF. CDR3 DNA: TGTGCCAGTAGTATAACGGGGGACACTGAAGCTTTCTTT. This chain joins TRBV19 and TRBJ1-1, with a tentative D call TRBD1 (5 bases). The CDR3 spans 13 residues. Germline-derived CDR1 and CDR2 are LNHDA and SQIVND (reference sequence). Between the trimmed V and J ends, which lost 2 bases and 3 bases, there was a span of 7 bases.